The entry that follows covers one T cell receptor beta chain sequence. The antigen remains undetermined. The CDR3 covers 15 residues. The V gene lost 0 bases and the J gene lost 5 bases, with 14 bases spanning the gap. The germline V gene has CDR1 LGHDT and CDR2 YNNKEL (reference sequence). Using its own MiXCR run on the 5' RACE reads, TCRdb lists one record per CDR3 protein. The profile shows around 500,000 distinct CDR3 sequences, 12% to 15% of them singletons. These data are taken from a study of identical twins. Study-level results: Compared with unrelated sharing, twin-shared out-of-frame alpha sequences had more low-probability sequences. Twin sharing of out-of-frame TCR alpha was underestimated by models in monozygotic pairs.

These data were likewise used in another study, on yellow fever vaccine responses in identical twins.

The source material was CD4+ T cells sorted from blood. V usage is TRBV3-1 and J usage is TRBJ2-7; D may be TRBD1 (6 bases). The source is a young woman in good health. CDR3 DNA sequence: TGTGCCAGCAGCCAAGAGGCCACAGGGAGTGACGAGCAGTACTTC. Translating it yields CASSQEATGSDEQYF.